This T cell receptor (beta chain) was identified in a study of cytomegalovirus exposure and HLA in healthy donors. Study results and limitations: High specificity and sensitivity for cytomegalovirus status were reported for the classifier. What was likely a sequencing artifact was a cluster of highly shared sequence variants. Available immune exposure information covered CMV serostatus only.

The germline V gene encodes CDR1 SGHRS and CDR2 YFSETQ. The CDR3 runs 19 residues. Trimming took 4 bases from V and 0 from J; bases not matched to a gene: 10. Remarks on this clone: What it recognizes is unknown.

Primers for the PCR totalled 60 Vbeta and 13 Jbeta. Assay: immunoSEQ multiplex PCR; the TCRdb copy retains only in-frame clones and omits some. The sample comprises some 130,000 clones, roughly four fifths of which are singletons, and 11% rests with the top ten. The TCR sequence derives from a male donor in good health and CMV-seropositive. Sequenced: PBMCs. The chain links TRBV5-1 to TRBJ2-1, with TRBD2 identical over 13 bases. The CDR3 region has the DNA TGCGCCAGCAGCCCACCCGGGACTAGCGGGGCTAGCTCCTACAATGAGCAGTTCTTC. Residues: CASSPPGTSGASSYNEQFF.